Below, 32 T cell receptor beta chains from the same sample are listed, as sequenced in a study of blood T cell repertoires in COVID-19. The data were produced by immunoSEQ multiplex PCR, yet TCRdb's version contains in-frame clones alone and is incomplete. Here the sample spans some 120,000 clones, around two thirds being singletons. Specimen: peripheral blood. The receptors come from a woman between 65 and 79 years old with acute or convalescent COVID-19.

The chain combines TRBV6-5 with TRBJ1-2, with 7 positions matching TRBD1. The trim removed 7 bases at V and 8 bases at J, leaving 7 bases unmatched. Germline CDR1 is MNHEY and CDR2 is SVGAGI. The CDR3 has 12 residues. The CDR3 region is CASTFQGGGYTF. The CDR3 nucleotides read TGTGCCAGCACCTTCCAGGGGGGAGGCTACACCTTC.

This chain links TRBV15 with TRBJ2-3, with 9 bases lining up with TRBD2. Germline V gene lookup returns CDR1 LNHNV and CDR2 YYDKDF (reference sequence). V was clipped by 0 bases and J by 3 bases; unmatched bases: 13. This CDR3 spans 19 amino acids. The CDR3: CATSRDVRTSDRRTDTQYF. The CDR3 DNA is TGTGCCACCAGCAGAGACGTCCGGACTAGCGACCGAAGGACAGATACGCAGTATTTT. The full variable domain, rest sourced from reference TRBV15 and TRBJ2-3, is DAMVIQNPRYQVTQFGKPVTLSCSQTLNHNVMYWYQQKSSQAPKLLFHYYDKDFNNEADTPDNFQSRRPNTSFCFLDIRSPGLGDTAMYLCATSRDVRTSDRRTDTQYFGPGTRLTVL.

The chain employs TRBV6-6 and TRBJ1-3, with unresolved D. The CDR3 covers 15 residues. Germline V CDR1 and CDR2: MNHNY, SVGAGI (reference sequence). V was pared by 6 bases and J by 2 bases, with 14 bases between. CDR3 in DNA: TGTGCCAGCAGCTCCGTCCCCCAGGCTGGAAACACCATATATTTT. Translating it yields CASSSVPQAGNTIYF.

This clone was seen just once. The CDR3: CASSLVTETHHGYTF. CDR3 nucleotides: TGTGCCAGCAGCTTAGTTACAGAGACCCACCATGGCTACACCTTC. The V and J genes are TRBV7-9 and TRBJ1-2; D not resolved. CDR3 length: 15 amino acids. Deletions cut 1 base from V and 6 bases from J, with 15 bases between. The germline V gene has CDR1 SEHNR and CDR2 FQNEAQ (reference sequence).

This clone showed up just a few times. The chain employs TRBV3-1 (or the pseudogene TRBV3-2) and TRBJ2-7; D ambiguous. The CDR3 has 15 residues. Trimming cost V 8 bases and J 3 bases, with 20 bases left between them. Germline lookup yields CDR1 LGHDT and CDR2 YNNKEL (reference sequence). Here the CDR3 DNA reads TGTGCCAGCGCTCCGGAGTTGGGTCGGCACTACGAGCAGTACTTC. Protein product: CASAPELGRHYEQYF.

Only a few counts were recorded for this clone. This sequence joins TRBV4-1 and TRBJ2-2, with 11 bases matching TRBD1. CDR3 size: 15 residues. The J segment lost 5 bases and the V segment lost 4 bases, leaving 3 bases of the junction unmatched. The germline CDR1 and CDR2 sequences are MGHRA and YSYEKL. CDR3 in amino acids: CASSRGQGATGELFF. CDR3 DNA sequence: TGCGCCAGCAGCCGTGGACAGGGGGCGACCGGGGAGCTGTTTTTT.

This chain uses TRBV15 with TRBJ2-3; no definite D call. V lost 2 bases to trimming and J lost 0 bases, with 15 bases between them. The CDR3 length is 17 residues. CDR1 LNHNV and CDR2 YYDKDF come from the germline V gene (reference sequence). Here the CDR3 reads CATSRTLQDASTDTQYF. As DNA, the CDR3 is TGTGCCACCAGCAGAACCCTGCAGGATGCTAGCACAGATACGCAGTATTTT. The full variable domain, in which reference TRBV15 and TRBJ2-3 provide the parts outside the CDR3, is DAMVIQNPRYQVTQFGKPVTLSCSQTLNHNVMYWYQQKSSQAPKLLFHYYDKDFNNEADTPDNFQSRRPNTSFCFLDIRSPGLGDTAMYLCATSRTLQDASTDTQYFGPGTRLTVL.

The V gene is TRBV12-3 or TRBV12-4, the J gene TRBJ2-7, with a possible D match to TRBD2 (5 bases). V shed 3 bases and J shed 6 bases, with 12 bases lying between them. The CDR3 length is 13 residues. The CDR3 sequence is CASSFQEAGEQYF. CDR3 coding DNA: TGTGCCAGCAGTTTCCAGGAGGCCGGCGAGCAGTACTTC.

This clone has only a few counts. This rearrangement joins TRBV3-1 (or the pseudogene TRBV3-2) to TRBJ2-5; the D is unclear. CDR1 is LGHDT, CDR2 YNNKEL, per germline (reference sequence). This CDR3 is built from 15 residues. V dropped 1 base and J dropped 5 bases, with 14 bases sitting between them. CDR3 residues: CASSQGMEPLETQYF. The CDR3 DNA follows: TGTGCCAGCAGCCAAGGAATGGAGCCGCTGGAGACCCAGTACTTC.

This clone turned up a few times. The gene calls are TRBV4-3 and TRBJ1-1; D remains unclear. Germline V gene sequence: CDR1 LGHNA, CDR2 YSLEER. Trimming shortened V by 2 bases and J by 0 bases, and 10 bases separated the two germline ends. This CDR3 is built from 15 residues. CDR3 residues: CASSQSYQMNTEAFF. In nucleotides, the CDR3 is TGCGCCAGCAGCCAATCTTATCAGATGAACACTGAAGCTTTCTTT.

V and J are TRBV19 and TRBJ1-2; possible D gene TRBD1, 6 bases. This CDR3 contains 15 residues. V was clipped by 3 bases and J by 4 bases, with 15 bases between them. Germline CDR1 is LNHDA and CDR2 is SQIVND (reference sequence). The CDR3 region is CASSMMTGGTYGYTF. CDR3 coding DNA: TGTGCCAGTAGTATGATGACAGGCGGCACCTATGGCTACACCTTC.

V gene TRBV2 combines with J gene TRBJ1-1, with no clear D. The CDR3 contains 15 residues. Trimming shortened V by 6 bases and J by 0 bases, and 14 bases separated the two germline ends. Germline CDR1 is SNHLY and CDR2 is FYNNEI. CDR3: CASRPIRRLNTEAFF. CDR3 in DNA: TGTGCCAGCAGGCCAATCAGGCGCTTGAACACTGAAGCTTTCTTT.

The CDR3, as DNA: TGCGCCAGCAGCCAAGATCCGAAGGGGGCTTTTAGGAATGAGCAGTTCTTC. As protein: CASSQDPKGAFRNEQFF. The chain couples TRBV4-3 to TRBJ2-1, with TRBD1 matching 7 bases. The germline gives CDR1 LGHNA, CDR2 YSLEER. The V and J ends lost 0 bases and 7 bases, in that order; junction bases with no gene match: 12. The CDR3 contains 17 residues.

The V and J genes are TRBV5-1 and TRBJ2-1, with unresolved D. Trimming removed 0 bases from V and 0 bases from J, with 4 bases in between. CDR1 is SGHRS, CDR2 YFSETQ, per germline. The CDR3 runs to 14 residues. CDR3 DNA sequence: TGCGCCAGCAGCTTGGAGAGCTCCTACAATGAGCAGTTCTTC. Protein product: CASSLESSYNEQFF.

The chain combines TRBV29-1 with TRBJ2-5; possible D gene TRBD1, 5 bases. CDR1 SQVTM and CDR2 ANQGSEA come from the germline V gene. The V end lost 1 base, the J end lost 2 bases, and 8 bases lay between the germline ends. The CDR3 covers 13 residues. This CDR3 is CSVEVGAQETQYF. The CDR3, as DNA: TGCAGCGTTGAAGTAGGGGCGCAAGAGACCCAGTACTTC.

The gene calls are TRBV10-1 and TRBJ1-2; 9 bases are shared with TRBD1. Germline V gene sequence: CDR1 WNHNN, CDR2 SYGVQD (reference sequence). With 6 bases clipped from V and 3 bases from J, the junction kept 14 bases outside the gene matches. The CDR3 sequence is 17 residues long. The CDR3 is CASRASQGASTDYGYTF. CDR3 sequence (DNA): TGCGCCAGCAGGGCCTCACAGGGGGCGAGTACTGACTATGGCTACACCTTC.

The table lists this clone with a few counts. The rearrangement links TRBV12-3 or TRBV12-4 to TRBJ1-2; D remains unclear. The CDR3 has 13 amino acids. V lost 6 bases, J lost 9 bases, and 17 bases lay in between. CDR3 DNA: TGTGCCAGCAGCTCGAGAGAGGGTGGTAGCTACACCTTC. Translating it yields CASSSREGGSYTF.

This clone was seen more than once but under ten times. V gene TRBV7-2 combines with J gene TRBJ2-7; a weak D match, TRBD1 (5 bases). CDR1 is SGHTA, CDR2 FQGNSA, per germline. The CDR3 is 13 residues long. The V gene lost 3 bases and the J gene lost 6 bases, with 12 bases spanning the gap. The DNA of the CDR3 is TGTGCCAGCAGCTTCCCAGGGAAAGGCGAGCAGTACTTC. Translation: CASSFPGKGEQYF. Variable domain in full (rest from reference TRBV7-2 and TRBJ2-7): GAGVSQSPSNKVTEKGKDVELRCDPISGHTALYWYRQSLGQGLEFLIYFQGNSAPDKSGLPSDRFSAERTGGSVSTLTIQRTQQEDSAVYLCASSFPGKGEQYFGPGTRLTVT.

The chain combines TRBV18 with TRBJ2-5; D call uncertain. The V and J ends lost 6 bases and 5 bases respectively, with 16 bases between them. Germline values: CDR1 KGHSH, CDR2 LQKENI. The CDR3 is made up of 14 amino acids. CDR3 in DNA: TGTGCCAGCTCTCCCGGGTCTGGTAGGGAGACCCAGTACTTC. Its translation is CASSPGSGRETQYF.

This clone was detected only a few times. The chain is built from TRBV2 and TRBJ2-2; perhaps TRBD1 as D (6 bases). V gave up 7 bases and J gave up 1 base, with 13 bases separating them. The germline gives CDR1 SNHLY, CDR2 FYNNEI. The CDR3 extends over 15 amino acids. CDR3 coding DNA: TGTGCCAGCAAAACTCAGGGGATGAACACCGGGGAGCTGTTTTTT. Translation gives CASKTQGMNTGELFF.

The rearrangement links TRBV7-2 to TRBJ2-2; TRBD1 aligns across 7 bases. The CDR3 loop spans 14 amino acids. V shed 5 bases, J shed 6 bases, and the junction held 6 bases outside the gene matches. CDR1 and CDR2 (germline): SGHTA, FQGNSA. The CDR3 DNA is TGTGCCAGCAGCCCTAGACAGGGTCCCGGGGAGCTGTTTTTT. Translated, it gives CASSPRQGPGELFF.

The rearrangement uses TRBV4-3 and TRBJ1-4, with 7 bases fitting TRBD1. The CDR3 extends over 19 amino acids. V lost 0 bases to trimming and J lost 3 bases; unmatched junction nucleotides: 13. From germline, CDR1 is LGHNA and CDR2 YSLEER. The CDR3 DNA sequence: TGCGCCAGCAGCCAAGATCCAGGAGGGGGCGAGGTCCCTAATGAAAAACTGTTTTTT. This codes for CASSQDPGGGEVPNEKLFF.

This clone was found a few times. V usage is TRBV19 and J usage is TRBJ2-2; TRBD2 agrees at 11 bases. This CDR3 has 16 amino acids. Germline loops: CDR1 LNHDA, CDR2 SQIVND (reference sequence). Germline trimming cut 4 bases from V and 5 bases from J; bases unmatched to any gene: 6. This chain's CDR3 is CASSRGLAGRTGELFF. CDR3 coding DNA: TGTGCCAGTAGTAGAGGACTAGCGGGTAGGACCGGGGAGCTGTTTTTT.

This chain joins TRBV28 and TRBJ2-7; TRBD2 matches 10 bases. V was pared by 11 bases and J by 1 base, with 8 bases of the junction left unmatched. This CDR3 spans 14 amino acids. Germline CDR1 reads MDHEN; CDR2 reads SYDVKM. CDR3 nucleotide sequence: TGTGCCGTCCGGACTAGCGGCCATTCCTACGAGCAGTACTTC. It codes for CAVRTSGHSYEQYF.

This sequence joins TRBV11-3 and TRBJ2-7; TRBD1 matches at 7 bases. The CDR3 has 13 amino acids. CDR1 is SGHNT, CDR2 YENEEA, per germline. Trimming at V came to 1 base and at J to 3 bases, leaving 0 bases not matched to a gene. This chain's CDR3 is CASSLGDSYEQYF. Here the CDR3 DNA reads TGTGCCAGCAGCTTAGGGGACAGCTACGAGCAGTACTTC.

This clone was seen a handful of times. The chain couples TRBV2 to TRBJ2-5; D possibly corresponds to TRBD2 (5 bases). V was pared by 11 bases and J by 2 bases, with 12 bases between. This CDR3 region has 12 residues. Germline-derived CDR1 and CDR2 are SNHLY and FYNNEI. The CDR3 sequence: CAGGTRQETQYF. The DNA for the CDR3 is TGTGCCGGAGGAACTCGGCAAGAGACCCAGTACTTC.

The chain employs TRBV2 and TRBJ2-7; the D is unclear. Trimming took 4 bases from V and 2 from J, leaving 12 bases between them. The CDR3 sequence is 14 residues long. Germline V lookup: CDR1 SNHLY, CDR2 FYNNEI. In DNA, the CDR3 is TGTGCCAGCAGTGTTCAGGTCGGAACCTACGAGCAGTACTTC. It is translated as CASSVQVGTYEQYF.

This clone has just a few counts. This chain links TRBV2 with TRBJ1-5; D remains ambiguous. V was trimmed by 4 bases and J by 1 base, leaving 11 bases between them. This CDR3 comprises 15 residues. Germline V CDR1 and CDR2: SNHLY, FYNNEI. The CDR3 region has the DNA TGTGCCAGCAGTGGAGCGGGGAGCAGCAATCAGCCCCAGCATTTT. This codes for CASSGAGSSNQPQHF.

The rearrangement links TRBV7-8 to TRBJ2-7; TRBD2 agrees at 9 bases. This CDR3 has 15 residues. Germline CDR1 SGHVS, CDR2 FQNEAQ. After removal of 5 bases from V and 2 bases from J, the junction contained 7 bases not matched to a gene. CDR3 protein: CASSQRTSVTYEQYF. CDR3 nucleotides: TGTGCCAGCAGCCAGCGGACTAGCGTAACCTACGAGCAGTACTTC. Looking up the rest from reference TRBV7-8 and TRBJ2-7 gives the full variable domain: GAGVSQSPRYKVAKRGQDVALRCDPISGHVSLFWYQQALGQGPEFLTYFQNEAQLDKSGLPSDRFFAERPEGSVSTLKIQRTQQEDSAVYLCASSQRTSVTYEQYFGPGTRLTVT.

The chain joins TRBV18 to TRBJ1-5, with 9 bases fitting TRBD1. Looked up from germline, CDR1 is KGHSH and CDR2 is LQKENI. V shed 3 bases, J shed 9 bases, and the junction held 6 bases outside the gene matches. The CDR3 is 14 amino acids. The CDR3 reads CASSPGQGTRPQHF. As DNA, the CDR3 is TGTGCCAGCTCACCCGGACAGGGGACGCGGCCCCAGCATTTT.

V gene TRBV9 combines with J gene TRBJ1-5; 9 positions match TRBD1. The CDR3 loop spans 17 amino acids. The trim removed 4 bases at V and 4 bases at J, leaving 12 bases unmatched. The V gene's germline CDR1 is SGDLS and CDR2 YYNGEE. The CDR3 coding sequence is TGTGCCAGCAGCTTGAGGGACAGGGCAAACCTAAATCAGCCCCAGCATTTT. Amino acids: CASSLRDRANLNQPQHF.

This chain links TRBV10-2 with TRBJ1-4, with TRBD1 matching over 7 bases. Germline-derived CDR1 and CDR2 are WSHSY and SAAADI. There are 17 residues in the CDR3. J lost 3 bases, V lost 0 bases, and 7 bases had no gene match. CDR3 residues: CASSESDREASNEKLFF. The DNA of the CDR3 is TGCGCCAGCAGTGAGTCTGACAGGGAGGCATCTAATGAAAAACTGTTTTTT.